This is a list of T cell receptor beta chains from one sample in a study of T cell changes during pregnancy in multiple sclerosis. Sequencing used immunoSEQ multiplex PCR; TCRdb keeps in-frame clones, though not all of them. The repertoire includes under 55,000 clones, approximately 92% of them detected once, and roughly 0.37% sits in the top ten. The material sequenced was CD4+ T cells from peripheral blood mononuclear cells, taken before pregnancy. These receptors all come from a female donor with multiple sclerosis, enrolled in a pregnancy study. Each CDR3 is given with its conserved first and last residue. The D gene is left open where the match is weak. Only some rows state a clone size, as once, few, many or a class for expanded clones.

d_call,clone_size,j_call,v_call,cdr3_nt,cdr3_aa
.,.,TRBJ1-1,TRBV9,TGTGCCAGCAGCGCCCGAGGGGGAACGAACACTGAAGCTTTCTTT,CASSARGGTNTEAFF
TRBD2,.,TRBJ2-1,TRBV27,TGTGCCAGCAGTCCCGGGACTAGCGGATTTTACAATGAGCAGTTCTTC,CASSPGTSGFYNEQFF
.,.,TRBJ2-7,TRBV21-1,TGTGCCAGCAGCAAAGGCAGGAAGACCTACGAGCAGTACTTC,CASSKGRKTYEQYF
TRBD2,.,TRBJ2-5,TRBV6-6,TGTGCCAGCAGGGGCGGGAGGTCCCAAGAGACCCAGTACTTC,CASRGGRSQETQYF
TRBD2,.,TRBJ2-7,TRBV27,TGTGCCAGCAGTAGCGGGGTGGGAGCCCTTTTGTACGAGCAGTACTTC,CASSSGVGALLYEQYF
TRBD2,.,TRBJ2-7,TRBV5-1,TGCGCCAGCAGCTTGGGACTAGCGGGGGCTCTGTACGAGCAGTACTTC,CASSLGLAGALYEQYF
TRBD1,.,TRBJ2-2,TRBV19,TGTGCCAGTAGTATAGGGACAGGGCGGTCCGGGGAGCTGTTTTTT,CASSIGTGRSGELFF
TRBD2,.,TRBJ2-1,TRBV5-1,TGCGCCAGCAGCTCTCTGTTGACTAGCCGCGACCACAATGAGCAGTTCTTC,CASSSLLTSRDHNEQFF
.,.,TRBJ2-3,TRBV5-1,TGCGCCAGCAGCTTGGGACTAACCTCACCCATCACAGATACGCAGTATTTT,CASSLGLTSPITDTQYF
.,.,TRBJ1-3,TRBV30,TGTGCCTGGAGTCCTAACGGAGGGGACACCATATATTTT,CAWSPNGGDTIYF
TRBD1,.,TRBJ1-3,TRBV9,TGTGCCAGCAGCGTGACAGGGACAGGAAACACCATATATTTT,CASSVTGTGNTIYF
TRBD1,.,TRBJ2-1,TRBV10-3,TGTGCCATCAGTCCCACAGGGGGCGATGAGCAGTTCTTC,CAISPTGGDEQFF
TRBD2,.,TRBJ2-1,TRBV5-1,TGCGCCAGCAGCACCTCCGGGACTACCTACAATGAGCAGTTCTTC,CASSTSGTTYNEQFF
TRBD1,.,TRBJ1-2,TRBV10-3,TGTGCCATCAGTCCGGGACAGGGGTTGAGTGGCTACACCTTC,CAISPGQGLSGYTF
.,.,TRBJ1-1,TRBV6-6,TGTGCCAGCCGGGTTAAGAACACTGAAGCTTTCTTT,CASRVKNTEAFF
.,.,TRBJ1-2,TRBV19,TGTGCCAGTAGTGACAGGAGAGTAGGATATGGCTACACCTTC,CASSDRRVGYGYTF
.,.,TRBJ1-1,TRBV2,TGTGCCTCCCAGGGTCAGGGGCTGAACACTGAAGCTTTCTTT,CASQGQGLNTEAFF
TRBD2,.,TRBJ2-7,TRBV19,TGTGCCAGTAGTATCCTAACTAGCGGGAGGTACGAGCAGTACTTC,CASSILTSGRYEQYF
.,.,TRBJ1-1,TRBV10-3,TGTGCCATCAGTGAGGCAGGGAACACTGAAGCTTTCTTT,CAISEAGNTEAFF
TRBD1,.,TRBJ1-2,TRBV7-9,TGTGCCAGCAGCTTAGGTCGGCCGAAGACAGGGAGCGCTAACTATGGCTACACCTTC,CASSLGRPKTGSANYGYTF
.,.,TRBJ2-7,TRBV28,TGTGCCAGCAGTCCCCCACGGGGAACCCTCACCTACGAGCAGTACTTC,CASSPPRGTLTYEQYF
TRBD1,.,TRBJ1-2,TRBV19,TGTGCCAGCGGACAGGCCCAGAACTATGGCTACACCTTC,CASGQAQNYGYTF
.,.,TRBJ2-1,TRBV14,TGTGCCAGCAGCCTAGCGGCGGTCCCCTACAATGAGCAGTTCTTC,CASSLAAVPYNEQFF
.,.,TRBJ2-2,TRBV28,TGTGCCAGTAACTCGGGGGCGAACACCGGGGAGCTGTTTTTT,CASNSGANTGELFF
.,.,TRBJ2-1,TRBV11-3,TGTGCCAGCAGCTCAAATAGCAATGAGCAGTTCTTC,CASSSNSNEQFF
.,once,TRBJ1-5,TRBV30,TGTGCCTGGAGTGGGGGGCTCAATCAGCCCCAGCATTTT,CAWSGGLNQPQHF
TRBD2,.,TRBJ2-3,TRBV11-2,TGTGCCAGCAGCTTAGGGCTAGCGGGATCGCTCCAAAATACGCAGTATTTT,CASSLGLAGSLQNTQYF
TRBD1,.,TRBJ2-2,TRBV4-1,TGCGCCAGCAGCCAAGGGGACAGATACACCGGGGAGCTGTTTTTT,CASSQGDRYTGELFF
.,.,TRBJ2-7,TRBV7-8,TGTGCCAGCAGCACACTAGAATTCGGCGAGCAGTACTTC,CASSTLEFGEQYF
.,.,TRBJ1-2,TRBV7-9,TGTGCCAGCAGCTTAGGTATTGGGACAAATGGCTACACCTTC,CASSLGIGTNGYTF
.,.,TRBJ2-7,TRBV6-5,TGTGCCAGCAGTCACTTAGACAGCTCCTACGAGCAGTACTTC,CASSHLDSSYEQYF
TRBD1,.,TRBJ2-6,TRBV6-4,TGTGCCAGCAGGGGGGGACAGGGACCTGGGGCCAACGTCCTGACTTTC,CASRGGQGPGANVLTF
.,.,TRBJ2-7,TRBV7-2,TGTGCCAGCAGCCCTAGGGGGATCGGAACCTACGAGCAGTACTTC,CASSPRGIGTYEQYF